These T cell receptor beta chains were read from a single sample in a study of Graves' ophthalmopathy and Graves' hyperthyroidism. TCRdb passed the multiplex PCR reads through MiXCR, listing each CDR3 protein once. In the table there are roughly 410,000 distinct CDR3 sequences, 15% to 19% of which are singletons. Specimen: peripheral blood. These TCRs come from a woman under 30 with stable Graves' hyperthyroidism. The CDR3 runs from the conserved cysteine through the conserved F or W. The size entry is marked missing in some rows and otherwise reads once, few, many or a size class.

j_gene | v_gene | abundance | CDR3aa
TRBJ2-6 | TRBV9 | . | CASSGPGGGVGANVLTF
TRBJ1-1 | TRBV12-3/TRBV12-4 | many | CASSFRMMPLTEAFF
TRBJ1-1 | TRBV12-3/TRBV12-4 | many | CASNPGTYTEAFF
TRBJ1-1 | TRBV6-5 | many | CASSYGNSMNTEAFF
TRBJ1-1 | TRBV7-3 | few | CASSLNQQDEAFF
TRBJ2-6 | TRBV20-1 | few | CSAQHGQGANVLTF
TRBJ1-1 | TRBV12-3/TRBV12-4 | many | CASSSTGQGAYFF
TRBJ2-3 | TRBV2 | many | CATRTALGADTQYF
TRBJ1-1 | TRBV24-1 | few | CATSETGGTEAFF
TRBJ2-5 | TRBV12-3/TRBV12-4 | many | CASGEGLRETQYF
TRBJ2-7 | TRBV6-2/TRBV6-3 | . | CASEARGSYEQYF
TRBJ1-1 | TRBV6-2/TRBV6-3 | many | CAKGVKGTSEAFF
TRBJ2-7 | TRBV7-8 | many | CASSLQIRDEQYF
TRBJ2-5 | TRBV29-1 | many | CSSLGAGETQYF
TRBJ2-6 | TRBV12-3/TRBV12-4 | many | CASSHTASGANVLTF
TRBJ1-2 | TRBV5-1 | many | CASSLDGTGGRFGYTF
TRBJ2-2 | TRBV7-2 | few | CASSLLQGFTGELFF
TRBJ1-1 | TRBV19 | many | CASSGPYTEAFF
TRBJ2-3 | TRBV11-3 | few | CASSLGARSTDTQYF
TRBJ2-3 | TRBV7-2 | many | CASSLALMGRASTDTQYF
TRBJ1-2 | TRBV19 | many | CASSIAPGSASGGYTF
TRBJ1-1 | TRBV9 | many | CASTLGGMDTEAFF
TRBJ2-7 | TRBV6-2/TRBV6-3 | many | CASSYSIPHEQYF
TRBJ2-7 | TRBV9 | many | CASSQGENVGFYEQYF
TRBJ1-2 | TRBV6-5 | many | CASSNRQGDYGYTF
TRBJ1-5 | TRBV5-1 | many | CASSLGQGGTSNQPQHF
TRBJ2-5 | TRBV12-3/TRBV12-4 | . | CASRKLAGVSQYF
TRBJ1-6 | TRBV20-1 | few | CSADSGTILLF
TRBJ2-7 | TRBV29-1 | . | CSVVKLGPLDEQYF
TRBJ2-5 | TRBV20-1 | many | CSASGGDETQYF
TRBJ2-7 | TRBV6-2/TRBV6-3 | many | CASSPRGSGHYEQYF
TRBJ1-6 | TRBV20-1 | many | CSARGGTGNNSPLHF
TRBJ2-7 | TRBV15 | many | CATSRDKVVAYEQYF
TRBJ2-7 | TRBV6-1 | many | CASSELTSYEQYF
TRBJ1-2 | TRBV7-9 | many | CASSSGQGRGGYTF
TRBJ1-1 | TRBV5-1 | many | CASSRGQGALNTEAFF
TRBJ2-2 | TRBV15 | many | CATSRENTGELFF
TRBJ1-6 | TRBV20-1 | many | CSAREDRVGNNSPLHF
TRBJ1-5 | TRBV12-3/TRBV12-4 | many | CASRPGMGGNQPQHF
TRBJ2-5 | TRBV6-1 | many | CASTPDRGRSERTQYF
TRBJ1-6 | TRBV6-1 | many | CASSRQGSKGNYSPLHF
TRBJ1-1 | TRBV7-2 | many | CASSSDRGTEAFF
TRBJ2-7 | TRBV20-1 | . | CSARTDRSYEQYF
TRBJ2-7 | TRBV5-1 | many | CASSREGWEQYF
TRBJ2-7 | TRBV4-1 | few | CASSQVLTGVYEQYF
TRBJ1-1 | TRBV7-4 | few | CASSLVFLDRRTGQENTEAFF
TRBJ2-5 | TRBV11-2 | many | CASSPLAGAKETQYF
TRBJ1-5 | TRBV20-1 | . | CSASWQGIQPQHF
TRBJ1-1 | TRBV29-1 | . | CSVSNTMNTEAFF
TRBJ2-5 | TRBV6-1 | . | CASSETPGQGTETQYF
TRBJ1-3 | TRBV7-9 | few | CASSFNTGGNTIYF
TRBJ2-2 | TRBV12-3/TRBV12-4 | many | CASSRTRHGELFF
TRBJ1-1 | TRBV6-1 | many | CASSEAGRTEAFF
TRBJ2-2 | TRBV2 | many | CASMVANTGELFF